Shown below are 30 T cell receptor beta chains from a single sample sequenced in a study of chemoradiotherapy in HPV16-positive cancers. Data came from immunoSEQ multiplex PCR; TCRdb stores just in-frame clones and leaves some out. Among around 710 clones listed, 86% were seen once. Specimen: tumor tissue, collected from a patient who underwent chemoradiotherapy. The receptors come from a human donor with HPV-associated anogenital cancer.

The chain carries TRBV14 and TRBJ2-7; D may correspond to TRBD1 or TRBD2 (5 bases each). Germline V gives CDR1 SGHDN, CDR2 FVKESK. The CDR3 runs 17 residues. V shed 5 bases and J shed 2 bases, with 22 bases lying between them. CDR3 protein: CASSEAETGLWPYEQYF. CDR3 coding DNA: TGTGCCAGCAGCGAAGCGGAAACAGGCCTTTGGCCCTACGAGCAGTACTTC.

V is TRBV9 and J is TRBJ2-3, with TRBD2 matching over 8 bases. The CDR3 length is 16 residues. J was trimmed by 3 bases and V by 0 bases; bases with no gene match: 6. Germline CDR1 is SGDLS and CDR2 is YYNGEE. Written as DNA, the CDR3 is TGTGCCAGCAGCGTAGATCTCGGGGGGGCAACAGATACGCAGTATTTT. This codes for CASSVDLGGATDTQYF.

This chain connects TRBV7-2 to TRBJ2-7, with 9 bases identical to TRBD2. In germline, CDR1 is SGHTA, CDR2 FQGNSA. With V trimmed by 3 bases and J by 2 bases, 5 bases remained unmatched. This CDR3 is built from 15 residues. This chain's CDR3 is CASSLGLAGAYEQYF. Here the CDR3 DNA reads TGTGCCAGCAGCTTGGGTTTAGCGGGGGCCTACGAGCAGTACTTC.

The J gene is TRBJ1-2, the V gene TRBV6-6, with 7 bases identical to TRBD1. The CDR3 consists of 13 residues. V lost 5 bases, J lost 4 bases, and 4 bases stayed unmatched. The germline gives CDR1 MNHNY, CDR2 SVGAGI (reference sequence). This chain's CDR3 is CASSGGQAYGYTF. The CDR3 nucleotides read TGTGCCAGCAGTGGCGGACAGGCCTATGGCTACACCTTC.

The CDR3 is CASRISGGTDTQYF. In DNA, the CDR3 is TGTGCCAGTAGGATTAGCGGGGGTACAGATACGCAGTATTTT. The chain recombines TRBV19 with TRBJ2-3; 9 nucleotides agree with TRBD2. This CDR3 is 14 amino acids long. V lost 6 bases to trimming and J lost 3 bases; unmatched junction nucleotides: 4. From germline, CDR1 is LNHDA and CDR2 SQIVND (reference sequence). Combining the CDR3 with reference TRBV19 and TRBJ2-3 gives the whole variable domain DGGITQSPKYLFRKEGQNVTLSCEQNLNHDAMYWYRQDPGQGLRLIYYSQIVNDFQKGDIAEGYSVSREKKESFPLTVTSAQKNPTAFYLCASRISGGTDTQYFGPGTRLTVL.

The chain carries TRBV7-2 and TRBJ1-2, with D possibly matching TRBD1 (5 bases). Trimming pared 0 bases from V and 8 bases from J, leaving 13 bases between. This CDR3 is 14 amino acids long. The germline CDR1 and CDR2 sequences are SGHTA and FQGNSA. CDR3: CASSLAGPSGGYTF. CDR3 nucleotides: TGTGCCAGCAGCTTAGCGGGACCATCGGGGGGCTACACCTTC. The full variable domain, with the rest looked up from reference TRBV7-2 and TRBJ1-2, is GAGVSQSPSNKVTEKGKDVELRCDPISGHTALYWYRQSLGQGLEFLIYFQGNSAPDKSGLPSDRFSAERTGGSVSTLTIQRTQQEDSAVYLCASSLAGPSGGYTFGSGTRLTVV.

The V gene is TRBV14, the J gene TRBJ1-2, with 7 nucleotides matching TRBD1. The trim removed 4 bases at V and 6 bases at J, leaving 11 bases unmatched. The CDR3 totals 15 residues. From germline, CDR1 is SGHDN and CDR2 FVKESK. CDR3 DNA sequence: TGTGCCAGCAGCCGACAGGGATATTATCAGGATGGCTACACCTTC. Protein sequence: CASSRQGYYQDGYTF.

The genes are TRBV9 and TRBJ2-1, with D tentatively TRBD1 (6 bases). CDR1 is SGDLS, CDR2 YYNGEE, per germline. Trimming cost V 0 bases and J 2 bases, with 12 bases left between them. The CDR3 totals 16 residues. As DNA, the CDR3 is TGTGCCAGCAGCGTAGAGTCCTGGGGGCCCTACAATGAGCAGTTCTTC. Translating gives CASSVESWGPYNEQFF.

CDR3 sequence reads: CAISEVGERSGANVLTF. CDR3 nucleotides: TGTGCCATCAGTGAAGTGGGGGAACGCTCTGGGGCCAACGTCCTGACTTTC. The chain links TRBV10-3 to TRBJ2-6; the D call may be TRBD1 or TRBD2 (5 bases each). Trimming took 3 bases from V and 0 from J, leaving 12 bases between them. Looked up from germline, CDR1 is ENHRY and CDR2 is SYGVKD. CDR3 length equals 17 residues.

The rearrangement joins TRBV2 to TRBJ1-6; D is unresolved. The CDR3 length is 13 residues. The germline V gene has CDR1 SNHLY and CDR2 FYNNEI. Trimming stripped 10 bases from V and 14 bases from J, with 21 bases between. The CDR3 DNA follows: TGTGCCACCCTGCCGAGCGAGGTTAGGGCCCTCCACTTT. As protein: CATLPSEVRALHF.

The chain joins TRBV29-1 to TRBJ2-1; 7 nucleotides agree with TRBD1. CDR3 length: 13 amino acids. Germline V gene lookup returns CDR1 SQVTM and CDR2 ANQGSEA. With 7 bases clipped from V and 5 bases from J, the junction kept 8 bases outside the gene matches. CDR3 coding DNA: TGCAGCGCCACGACAGGGTATGACAATGAGCAGTTCTTC. Protein: CSATTGYDNEQFF.

This chain links TRBV30 with TRBJ1-2; no clear D gene. V lost 5 bases and J lost 4, with 14 bases in between. The germline gives CDR1 GTSNPN, CDR2 SVGIG (reference sequence). This CDR3 is 13 amino acids long. The CDR3 region is CAWARTVTYGYTF. Written as DNA, the CDR3 is TGTGCCTGGGCTAGGACGGTAACCTATGGCTACACCTTC.

The chain uses TRBV5-4 and TRBJ2-7, with D unresolved. CDR3 length equals 14 residues. Germline V gene data show CDR1 as SGHNT and CDR2 as YYREEE (reference sequence). Trimming stripped 3 bases from V and 5 bases from J, with 15 bases between. DNA of the CDR3: TGTGCCAGCAGCTCGCCAGAAGGTGACAACGAGCAGTACTTC. Translated: CASSSPEGDNEQYF. The entire variable domain, with the rest obtained from reference TRBV5-4 and TRBJ2-7, is as follows: ETGVTQSPTHLIKTRGQQVTLRCSSQSGHNTVSWYQQALGQGPQFIFQYYREEENGRGNFPPRFSGLQFPNYSSELNVNALELDDSALYLCASSSPEGDNEQYFGPGTRLTVT.

The J gene is TRBJ2-7, the V gene TRBV6-5; TRBD1 agrees at 9 bases. CDR1 is MNHEY, CDR2 SVGAGI, per germline. CDR3 length equals 15 residues. V was clipped by 4 bases and J by 4 bases; unmatched bases: 8. This CDR3 is CASSFLGTGQYEQYF. The CDR3, as DNA: TGTGCCAGCAGTTTCTTGGGGACAGGGCAGTACGAGCAGTACTTC.

The chain recombines TRBV20-1 with TRBJ2-1, with 9 bases lining up with TRBD1. There are 11 residues in the CDR3. Per the germline V gene, CDR1 is DFQATT and CDR2 is SNEGSKA (reference sequence). The J segment lost 7 bases and the V segment lost 7 bases, leaving 2 bases of the junction unmatched. For the CDR3, the DNA is TGCAGTGGGACAGGGGTAAATGAGCAGTTCTTC. This sequence encodes CSGTGVNEQFF.

This chain connects TRBV6-1 to TRBJ2-7; D is ambiguous. V lost 7 bases and J lost 0, with 13 bases in between. The germline CDR1 and CDR2 sequences are MNHNS and SASEGT. CDR3 length: 14 amino acids. This CDR3 is CASMAEMGSYEQYF. In DNA, the CDR3 is TGTGCCAGCATGGCGGAAATGGGCTCCTACGAGCAGTACTTC.

The chain joins TRBV5-1 to TRBJ2-7; 8 positions match TRBD1. CDR1 and CDR2 (germline): SGHRS, YFSETQ. V lost 1 base and J lost 5; bases outside the gene matches: 5. This CDR3 has 14 amino acids. The CDR3 nucleotides read TGCGCCAGCAGCTTGTCAGGGGGCAAGGACGAGCAGTACTTC. This sequence encodes CASSLSGGKDEQYF.

This chain links TRBV19 with TRBJ1-6, with 7 bases fitting TRBD1. The CDR3 extends over 14 amino acids. V lost 3 bases and J lost 10; bases outside the gene matches: 6. Germline values: CDR1 LNHDA, CDR2 SQIVND (reference sequence). CDR3 nucleotides: TGTGCCAGTAGTATTCCCACAGGGGACTCACCCCTCCACTTT. Translation gives CASSIPTGDSPLHF.

This clone was observed a few times. This chain joins TRBV29-1 and TRBJ1-2, with D unclear. The CDR3 is 12 residues long. Deletions cut 3 bases from V and 6 bases from J, with 11 bases between. Germline values: CDR1 SQVTM, CDR2 ANQGSEA. In DNA, the CDR3 is TGCAGCGTTGATAGACACAGAGATGGCTACACCTTC. As protein: CSVDRHRDGYTF.

Concerning this clone: One end of the junction fails to match germline, which may point to a read error. The chain uses TRBV7-7 and TRBJ2-3, with D possibly matching TRBD2 (6 bases). Germline V gives CDR1 SSHAT, CDR2 FNYEAQ (reference sequence). The CDR3 length is 14 residues. The CDR3 DNA is TGTGCTAGCAGCTTAAATCCCGGGGGAGATACGCAGTATTTT. Amino acids: CASSLNPGGDTQYF.

The chain links TRBV19 to TRBJ2-1; 16 nucleotides line up with TRBD2. The CDR3 sequence is 19 residues long. The J segment lost 2 bases and the V segment lost 6 bases, leaving 10 bases of the junction unmatched. CDR1 and CDR2 (germline): LNHDA, SQIVND (reference sequence). The CDR3 loop reads CASSPRLGLAGGTYNEQFF. The CDR3 DNA follows: TGTGCCAGTAGCCCGCGATTGGGACTAGCGGGGGGGACCTACAATGAGCAGTTCTTC.

This CDR3 reads CASSPGLSSGGGSEQFF. The CDR3 DNA reads as TGCGCCAGCAGCCCCGGGCTCTCTAGCGGGGGGGGCAGTGAGCAGTTCTTC. The gene calls are TRBV5-1 and TRBJ2-1, with 12 bases identical to TRBD2. Germline-derived CDR1 and CDR2 are SGHRS and YFSETQ. Trimming at V came to 4 bases and at J to 9 bases, leaving 14 bases not matched to a gene. This CDR3 contains 17 residues. Together with reference TRBV5-1 and TRBJ2-1, the CDR3 gives the full variable domain: KAGVTQTPRYLIKTRGQQVTLSCSPISGHRSVSWYQQTPGQGLQFLFEYFSETQRNKGNFPGRFSGRQFSNSRSEMNVSTLELGDSALYLCASSPGLSSGGGSEQFFGPGTRLTVL.

Here the CDR3 DNA reads TGCGCCAGCAGCCCTGGACAGGGATCCTACAATGAGCAGTTCTTC. Protein sequence: CASSPGQGSYNEQFF. The rearrangement links TRBV5-1 to TRBJ2-1; 8 nucleotides agree with TRBD1. CDR3 length equals 15 residues. Losses at the gene ends were 4 bases for V and 1 base for J; bases not matched to a gene: 4. Per the germline V gene, CDR1 is SGHRS and CDR2 is YFSETQ.

The chain carries TRBV30 and TRBJ1-1; the D is unclear. Germline-derived CDR1 and CDR2 are GTSNPN and SVGIG (reference sequence). The CDR3 extends over 12 amino acids. V was clipped by 0 bases and J by 9 bases, with 11 bases between them. CDR3 protein: CAWSVQLGKAFF. CDR3 sequence (DNA): TGTGCCTGGAGTGTACAACTTGGAAAAGCTTTCTTT.

The CDR3 loop reads CASSPPPGLTYEQYF. The CDR3 coding sequence is TGTGCCAGCAGCCCCCCCCCGGGTCTAACCTACGAGCAGTACTTC. The J gene is TRBJ2-7, the V gene TRBV27; D unresolved. V lost 6 bases and J 2 bases, leaving 17 bases between the germline ends. The CDR3 consists of 15 residues. From germline, CDR1 is MNHEY and CDR2 SMNVEV (reference sequence).

The chain is built from TRBV19 and TRBJ2-5, with 7 nucleotides matching TRBD1. The CDR3 has 16 amino acids. From germline, CDR1 is LNHDA and CDR2 SQIVND (reference sequence). The trim removed 2 bases at V and 5 bases at J, leaving 11 bases unmatched. The CDR3 loop reads CASSISGTVLRETQYF. DNA of the CDR3: TGTGCCAGTAGTATATCAGGGACAGTCCTTCGGGAGACCCAGTACTTC.

V gene TRBV19 combines with J gene TRBJ1-2, with 7 bases that match TRBD1. There are 15 residues in the CDR3. Germline CDR1 reads LNHDA; CDR2 reads SQIVND (reference sequence). V was clipped by 3 bases and J by 3 bases; unmatched bases: 7. This CDR3 reads CASSIGIGGYYGYTF. As DNA, the CDR3 is TGTGCCAGTAGTATCGGCATAGGGGGCTACTATGGCTACACCTTC.

This sequence joins TRBV18 and TRBJ1-1, with TRBD1 as a possible D gene (6 bases). Trimming removed 4 bases at V and 7 bases at J, with 16 bases between. Germline loops: CDR1 KGHSH, CDR2 LQKENI. CDR3 length equals 14 residues. CDR3 loop: CASSRAGGESEAFF. The CDR3, as DNA: TGTGCCAGCTCACGGGCCGGGGGCGAAAGTGAAGCTTTCTTT. The full variable domain, in which reference TRBV18 and TRBJ1-1 provide the parts outside the CDR3, is NAGVMQNPRHLVRRRGQEARLRCSPMKGHSHVYWYRQLPEEGLKFMVYLQKENIIDESGMPKERFSAEFPKEGPSILRIQQVVRGDSAAYFCASSRAGGESEAFFGQGTRLTVV.

The chain employs TRBV7-9 and TRBJ1-2; 7 nucleotides align to TRBD1. The J segment lost 2 bases and the V segment lost 7 bases, leaving 4 bases of the junction unmatched. CDR1 and CDR2 from the germline V gene are SEHNR and FQNEAQ (reference sequence). The CDR3 consists of 13 residues. The CDR3 protein is CASTGQMNYGYTF. In DNA form, the CDR3 reads TGTGCCAGCACGGGACAGATGAACTATGGCTACACCTTC.

CDR3 bases: TGCGCCAGCAGCCAAGTTATAAGGACACTTCAGGGTCTCCAGTCACCCCTCCACTTT. Translating it yields CASSQVIRTLQGLQSPLHF. This sequence joins TRBV4-1 and TRBJ1-6; D is perhaps TRBD1 (5 bases). CDR1 is MGHRA, CDR2 YSYEKL, per germline. The CDR3 has 19 residues. Trimming cost V 1 base and J 10 bases, with 26 bases left between them.